This paragraph reports one T cell receptor (beta chain). This CDR3 comprises 15 residues. Germline V gene lookup returns CDR1 SNHLY and CDR2 FYNNEI. The trim removed 6 bases at V and 5 bases at J, leaving 10 bases unmatched. This record comes from a study of cytomegalovirus exposure and HLA in healthy donors. The primer mix had 60 Vbeta and 13 Jbeta primers. Measured with immunoSEQ multiplex PCR; TCRdb has only the in-frame clones, and not every one. The sample yields approximately 97,000 clones, around four fifths seen once. The chain employs TRBV2 and TRBJ1-2; TRBD1 matches at 9 bases. The sequence came from a man in his forties in good health and CMV-seronegative. Sequencing used PBMCs. The CDR3 reads CASRGGQGGGYGYTF. The CDR3 DNA sequence: TGTGCCAGCAGGGGGGGACAGGGAGGCGGGTATGGCTACACCTTC.